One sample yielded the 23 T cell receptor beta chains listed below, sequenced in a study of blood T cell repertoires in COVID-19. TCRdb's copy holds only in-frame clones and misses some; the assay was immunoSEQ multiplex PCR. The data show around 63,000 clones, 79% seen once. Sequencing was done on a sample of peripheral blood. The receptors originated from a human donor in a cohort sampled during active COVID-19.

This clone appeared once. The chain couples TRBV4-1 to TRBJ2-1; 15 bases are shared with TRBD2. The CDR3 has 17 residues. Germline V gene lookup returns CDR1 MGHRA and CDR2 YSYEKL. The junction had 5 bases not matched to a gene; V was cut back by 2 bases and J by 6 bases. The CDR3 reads CASSQPRTSGRGNEQFF. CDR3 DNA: TGCGCCAGCAGCCAACCCCGGACTAGCGGGAGGGGCAATGAGCAGTTCTTC.

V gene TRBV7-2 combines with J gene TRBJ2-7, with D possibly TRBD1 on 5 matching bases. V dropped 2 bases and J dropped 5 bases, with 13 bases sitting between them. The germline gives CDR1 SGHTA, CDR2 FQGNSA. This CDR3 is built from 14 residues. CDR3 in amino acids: CASSLLAGYHEQYF. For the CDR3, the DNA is TGTGCCAGCAGCTTATTGGCAGGGTACCACGAGCAGTACTTC.

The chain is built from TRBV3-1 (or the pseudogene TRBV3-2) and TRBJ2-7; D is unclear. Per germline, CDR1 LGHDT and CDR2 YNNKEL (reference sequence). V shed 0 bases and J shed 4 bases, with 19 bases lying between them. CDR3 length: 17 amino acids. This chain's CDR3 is CASSQEGSEEPVYEQYF. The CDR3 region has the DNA TGTGCCAGCAGCCAAGAAGGCTCAGAGGAGCCGGTATACGAGCAGTACTTC.

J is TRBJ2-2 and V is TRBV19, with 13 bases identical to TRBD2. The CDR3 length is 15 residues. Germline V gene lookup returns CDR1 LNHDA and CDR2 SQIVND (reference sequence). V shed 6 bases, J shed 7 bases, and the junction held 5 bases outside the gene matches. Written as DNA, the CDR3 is TGTGCCAGTAGACTAGCGGGAGGGCCGGGCGGGGAGCTGTTTTTT. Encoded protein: CASRLAGGPGGELFF.

The CDR3 nucleotides are TGTGCCAGCAGTCAAGTATACGGCACTGAAGCTTTCTTT. It specifies CASSQVYGTEAFF. The chain couples TRBV6-2 or TRBV6-3 to TRBJ1-1; D is uncertain. Germline assignment: CDR1 MNHEY and CDR2 SVGEGT. V was cut by 5 bases and J by 4 bases, with 11 bases left in between. This CDR3 is built from 13 residues.

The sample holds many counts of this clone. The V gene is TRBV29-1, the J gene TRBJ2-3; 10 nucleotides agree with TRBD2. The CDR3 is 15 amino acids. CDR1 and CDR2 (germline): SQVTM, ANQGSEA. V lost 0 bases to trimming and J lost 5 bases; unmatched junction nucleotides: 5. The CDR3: CSVEETSGKVDTQYF. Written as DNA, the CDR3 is TGCAGCGTTGAAGAAACTAGCGGGAAGGTAGATACGCAGTATTTT.

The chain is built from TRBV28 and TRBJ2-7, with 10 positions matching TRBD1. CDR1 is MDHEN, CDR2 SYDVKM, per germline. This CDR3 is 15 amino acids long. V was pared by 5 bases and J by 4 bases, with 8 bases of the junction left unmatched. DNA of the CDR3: TGTGCCAGCAGTCCCGTCGGGACAGGGGCTTACGAGCAGTACTTC. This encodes CASSPVGTGAYEQYF.

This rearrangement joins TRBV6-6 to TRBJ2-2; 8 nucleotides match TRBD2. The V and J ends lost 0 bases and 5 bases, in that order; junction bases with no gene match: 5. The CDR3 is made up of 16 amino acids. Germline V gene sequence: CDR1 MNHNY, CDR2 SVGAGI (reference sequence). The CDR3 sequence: CASSYSSGGRTGELFF. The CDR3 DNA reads TGTGCCAGCAGTTACTCATCGGGAGGGCGTACCGGGGAGCTGTTTTTT.

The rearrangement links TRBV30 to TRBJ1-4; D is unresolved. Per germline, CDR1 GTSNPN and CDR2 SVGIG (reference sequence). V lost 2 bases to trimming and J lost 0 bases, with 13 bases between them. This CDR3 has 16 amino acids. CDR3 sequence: CAWSKIKRATNEKLFF. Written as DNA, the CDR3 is TGTGCCTGGAGTAAGATTAAGCGAGCAACTAATGAAAAACTGTTTTTT.

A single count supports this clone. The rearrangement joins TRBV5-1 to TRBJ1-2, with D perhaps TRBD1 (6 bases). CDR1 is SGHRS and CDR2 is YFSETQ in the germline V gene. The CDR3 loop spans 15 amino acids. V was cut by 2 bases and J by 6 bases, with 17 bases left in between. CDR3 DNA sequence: TGCGCCAGCAGCTTTGACAGGCCGGCGCTGCATGGCTACACCTTC. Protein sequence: CASSFDRPALHGYTF.

CDR3 sequence (DNA): TGTGCCAGCAGCTTAGGGAACGGGGGCGAGCAGTACTTC. Translating gives CASSLGNGGEQYF. This sequence joins TRBV11-2 and TRBJ2-7, with D possibly matching TRBD2 (6 bases). This CDR3 spans 13 amino acids. In germline, CDR1 is SGHAT, CDR2 FQNNGV. Trimming removed 1 base at V and 6 bases at J, with 10 bases between.

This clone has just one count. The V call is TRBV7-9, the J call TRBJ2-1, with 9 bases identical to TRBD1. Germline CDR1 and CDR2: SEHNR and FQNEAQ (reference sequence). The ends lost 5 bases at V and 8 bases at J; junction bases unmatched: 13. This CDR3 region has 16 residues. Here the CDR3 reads CASSLLTGGRRDEQFF. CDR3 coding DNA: TGTGCCAGCAGCCTTTTGACAGGGGGTCGGAGAGATGAGCAGTTCTTC.

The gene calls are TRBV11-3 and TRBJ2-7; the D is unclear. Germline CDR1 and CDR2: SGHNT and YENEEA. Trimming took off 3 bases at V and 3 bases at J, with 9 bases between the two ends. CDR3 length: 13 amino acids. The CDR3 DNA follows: TGTGCCAGCAGCTTGGGCCAAAACTACGAGCAGTACTTC. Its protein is CASSLGQNYEQYF.

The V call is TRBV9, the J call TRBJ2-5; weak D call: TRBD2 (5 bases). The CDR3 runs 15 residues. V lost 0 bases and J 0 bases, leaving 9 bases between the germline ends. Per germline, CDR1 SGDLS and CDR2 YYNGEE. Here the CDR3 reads CASSVGVDYQETQYF. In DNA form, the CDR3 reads TGTGCCAGCAGCGTAGGAGTGGACTACCAAGAGACCCAGTACTTC.

CDR3 loop: CASSAGGGHNEQFF. The CDR3, as DNA: TGTGCCAGTAGCGCGGGGGGGGGCCACAATGAGCAGTTCTTC. V is TRBV19 and J is TRBJ2-1; 9 bases are a match to TRBD2. J was trimmed by 5 bases and V by 6 bases; bases with no gene match: 5. The length of the CDR3 is 14 residues. Germline CDR1 is LNHDA and CDR2 is SQIVND (reference sequence). Based on the CDR3 plus reference TRBV19 and TRBJ2-1, the full variable domain is DGGITQSPKYLFRKEGQNVTLSCEQNLNHDAMYWYRQDPGQGLRLIYYSQIVNDFQKGDIAEGYSVSREKKESFPLTVTSAQKNPTAFYLCASSAGGGHNEQFFGPGTRLTVL.

The CDR3 reads CASRDRGLASYEQYF. The CDR3 coding sequence is TGTGCCAGCAGAGACAGGGGACTAGCGAGCTACGAGCAGTACTTC. The chain carries TRBV6-5 and TRBJ2-7; the match to TRBD2 covers 10 bases. The junction had 8 bases not matched to a gene; V was cut back by 6 bases and J by 3 bases. Germline values: CDR1 MNHEY, CDR2 SVGAGI. The CDR3 runs 15 residues.

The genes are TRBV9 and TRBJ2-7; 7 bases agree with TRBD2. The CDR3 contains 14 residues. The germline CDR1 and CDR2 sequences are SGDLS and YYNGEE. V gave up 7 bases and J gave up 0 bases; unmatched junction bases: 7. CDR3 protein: CASGERDSSYEQYF. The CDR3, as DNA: TGTGCCAGCGGAGAGCGGGATAGCTCCTACGAGCAGTACTTC.

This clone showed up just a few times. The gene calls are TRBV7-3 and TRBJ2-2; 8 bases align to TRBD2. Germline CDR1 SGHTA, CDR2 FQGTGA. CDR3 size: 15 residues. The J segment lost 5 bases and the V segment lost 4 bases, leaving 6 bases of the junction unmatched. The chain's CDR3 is CASSSGTSRTGELFF. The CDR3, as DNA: TGTGCCAGCAGCTCCGGGACTAGTAGGACCGGGGAGCTGTTTTTT.

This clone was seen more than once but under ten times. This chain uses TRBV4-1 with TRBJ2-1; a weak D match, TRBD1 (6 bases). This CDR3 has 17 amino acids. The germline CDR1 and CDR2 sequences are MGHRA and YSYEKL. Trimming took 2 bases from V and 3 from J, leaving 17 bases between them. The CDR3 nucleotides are TGCGCCAGCAGCCAACATATCGGCAGGGGCGACTACAATGAGCAGTTCTTC. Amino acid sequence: CASSQHIGRGDYNEQFF.

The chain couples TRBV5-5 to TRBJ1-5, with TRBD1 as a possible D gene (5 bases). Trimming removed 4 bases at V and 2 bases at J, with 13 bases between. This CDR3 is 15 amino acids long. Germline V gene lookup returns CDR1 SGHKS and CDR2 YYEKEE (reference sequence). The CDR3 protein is CASSQQVSGNQPQHF. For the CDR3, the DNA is TGTGCCAGCAGCCAACAGGTTAGTGGCAATCAGCCCCAGCATTTT.

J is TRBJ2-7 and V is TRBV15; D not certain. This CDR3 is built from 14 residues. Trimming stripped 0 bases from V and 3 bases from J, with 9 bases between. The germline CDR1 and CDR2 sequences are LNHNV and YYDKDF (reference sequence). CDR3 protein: CATSREKSVYEQYF. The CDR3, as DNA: TGTGCCACCAGCAGAGAGAAAAGCGTCTACGAGCAGTACTTC.

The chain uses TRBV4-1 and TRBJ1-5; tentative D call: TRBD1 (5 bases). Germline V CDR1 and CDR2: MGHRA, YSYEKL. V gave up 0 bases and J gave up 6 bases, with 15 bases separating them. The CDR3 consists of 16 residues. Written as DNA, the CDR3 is TGCGCCAGCAGCCAAGATATGGAGGGGTTGGGTCAGCCCCAGCATTTT. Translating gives CASSQDMEGLGQPQHF.

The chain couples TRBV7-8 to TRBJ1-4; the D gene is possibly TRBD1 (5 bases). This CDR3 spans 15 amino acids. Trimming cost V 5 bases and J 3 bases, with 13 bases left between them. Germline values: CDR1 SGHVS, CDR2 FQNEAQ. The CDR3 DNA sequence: TGTGCCAGCAGCCCGTGGTCAGGGCCTAATGAAAAACTGTTTTTT. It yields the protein CASSPWSGPNEKLFF. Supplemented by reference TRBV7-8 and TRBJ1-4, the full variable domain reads GAGVSQSPRYKVAKRGQDVALRCDPISGHVSLFWYQQALGQGPEFLTYFQNEAQLDKSGLPSDRFFAERPEGSVSTLKIQRTQQEDSAVYLCASSPWSGPNEKLFFGSGTQLSVL.